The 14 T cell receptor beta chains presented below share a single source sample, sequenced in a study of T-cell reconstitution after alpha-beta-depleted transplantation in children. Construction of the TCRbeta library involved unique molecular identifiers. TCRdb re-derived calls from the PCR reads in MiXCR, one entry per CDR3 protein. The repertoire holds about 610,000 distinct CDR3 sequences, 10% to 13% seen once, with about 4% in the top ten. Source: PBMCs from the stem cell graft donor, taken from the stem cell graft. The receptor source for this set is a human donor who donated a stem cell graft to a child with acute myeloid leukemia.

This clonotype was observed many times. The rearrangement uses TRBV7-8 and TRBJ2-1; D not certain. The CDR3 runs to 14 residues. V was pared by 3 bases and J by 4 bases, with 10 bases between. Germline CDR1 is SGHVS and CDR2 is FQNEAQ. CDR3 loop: CASSFRPLYNEQFF. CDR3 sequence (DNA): TGTGCCAGCAGCTTCCGCCCTCTATACAATGAGCAGTTCTTC.

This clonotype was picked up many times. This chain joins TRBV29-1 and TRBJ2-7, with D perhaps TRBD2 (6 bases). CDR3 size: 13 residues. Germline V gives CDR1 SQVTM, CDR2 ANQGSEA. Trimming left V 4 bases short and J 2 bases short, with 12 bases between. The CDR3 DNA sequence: TGCAGCGTTGTCGGCGGGGTCACCTACGAGCAGTACTTC. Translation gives CSVVGGVTYEQYF.

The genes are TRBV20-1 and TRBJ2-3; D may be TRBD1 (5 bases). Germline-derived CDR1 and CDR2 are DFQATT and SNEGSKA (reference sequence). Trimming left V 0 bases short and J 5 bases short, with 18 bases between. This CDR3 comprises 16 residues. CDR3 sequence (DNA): TGCAGTGCTAGAGATAGGACACCGCTATCCTTAGATACGCAGTATTTT. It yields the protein CSARDRTPLSLDTQYF.

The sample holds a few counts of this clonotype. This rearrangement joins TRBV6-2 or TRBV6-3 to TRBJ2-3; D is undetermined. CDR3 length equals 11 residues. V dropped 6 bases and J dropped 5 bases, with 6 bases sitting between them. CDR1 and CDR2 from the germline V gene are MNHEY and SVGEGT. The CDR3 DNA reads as TGTGCCAGCAGCCACATAGATACGCAGTATTTT. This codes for CASSHIDTQYF.

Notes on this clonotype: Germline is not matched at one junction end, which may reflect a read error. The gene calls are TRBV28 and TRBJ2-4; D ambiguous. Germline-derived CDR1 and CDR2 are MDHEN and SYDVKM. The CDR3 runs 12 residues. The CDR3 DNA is TGTGCCAGCAGTCCCCCAAAAAGCATTCAGTACTTC. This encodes CASSPPKSIQYF.

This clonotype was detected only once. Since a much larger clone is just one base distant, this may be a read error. CDR3 bases: TGTTCCAGCAGCCAAGACGGGGGGCCCAACTATGGCTACACCTTC. Residues: CSSSQDGGPNYGYTF. The rearrangement uses TRBV3-1 and TRBJ1-2; possible D gene TRBD1, 6 bases. The CDR3 runs 15 residues. Germline values: CDR1 LGHDT, CDR2 YNNKEL (reference sequence). The variable domain in full, completed from reference TRBV3-1 and TRBJ1-2, reads DTAVSQTPKYLVTQMGNDKSIKCEQNLGHDTMYWYKQDSKKFLKIMFSYNNKELIINETVPNRFSPKSPDKAHLNLHINSLELGDSAVYFCSSSQDGGPNYGYTFGSGTRLTVV.

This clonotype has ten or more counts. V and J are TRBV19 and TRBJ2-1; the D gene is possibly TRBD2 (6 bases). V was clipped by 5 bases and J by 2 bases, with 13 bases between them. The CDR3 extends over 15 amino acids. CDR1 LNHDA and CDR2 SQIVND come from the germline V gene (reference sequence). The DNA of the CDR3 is TGTGCCAGTAGTTCCGGGACTGCTACCTACAATGAGCAGTTCTTC. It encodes CASSSGTATYNEQFF. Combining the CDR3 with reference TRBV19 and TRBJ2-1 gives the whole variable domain DGGITQSPKYLFRKEGQNVTLSCEQNLNHDAMYWYRQDPGQGLRLIYYSQIVNDFQKGDIAEGYSVSREKKESFPLTVTSAQKNPTAFYLCASSSGTATYNEQFFGPGTRLTVL.

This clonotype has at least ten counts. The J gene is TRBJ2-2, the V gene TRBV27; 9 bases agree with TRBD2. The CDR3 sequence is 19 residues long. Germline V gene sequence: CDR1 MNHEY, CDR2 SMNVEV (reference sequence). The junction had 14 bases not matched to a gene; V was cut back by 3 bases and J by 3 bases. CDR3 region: CASSFLRLAGMGHTGELFF. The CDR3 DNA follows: TGTGCCAGCAGTTTTTTGAGGCTAGCGGGAATGGGGCACACCGGGGAGCTGTTTTTT.

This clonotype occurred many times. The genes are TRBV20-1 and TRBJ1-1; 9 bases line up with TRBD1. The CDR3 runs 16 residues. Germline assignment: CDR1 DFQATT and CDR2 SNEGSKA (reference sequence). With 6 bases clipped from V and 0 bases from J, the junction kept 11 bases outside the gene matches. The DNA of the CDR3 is TGCAGTGCCGTTTATCCGGGACAGGGTTTGAACACTGAAGCTTTCTTT. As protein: CSAVYPGQGLNTEAFF.

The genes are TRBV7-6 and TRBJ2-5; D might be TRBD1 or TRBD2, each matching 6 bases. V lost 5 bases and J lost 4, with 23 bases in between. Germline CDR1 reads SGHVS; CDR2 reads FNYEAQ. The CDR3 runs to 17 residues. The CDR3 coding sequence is TGTGCCAGCAGCCTCTTAGGGGGGTCCAGGGATCGAGAGACCCAGTACTTC. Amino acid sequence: CASSLLGGSRDRETQYF.

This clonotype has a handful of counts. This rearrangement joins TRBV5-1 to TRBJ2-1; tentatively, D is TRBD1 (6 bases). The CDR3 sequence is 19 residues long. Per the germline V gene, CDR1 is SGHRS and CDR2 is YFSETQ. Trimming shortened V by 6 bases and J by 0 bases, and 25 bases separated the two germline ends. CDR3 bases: TGCGCCAGCACTTGGCCGGGACACCAAAGCAAGAGCTCCTACAATGAGCAGTTCTTC. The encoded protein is CASTWPGHQSKSSYNEQFF.

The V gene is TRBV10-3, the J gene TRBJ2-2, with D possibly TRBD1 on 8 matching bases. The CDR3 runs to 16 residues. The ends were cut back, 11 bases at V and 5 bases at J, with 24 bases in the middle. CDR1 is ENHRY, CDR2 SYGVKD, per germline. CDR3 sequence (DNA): TGTGCCTCAGACAGGGGCCGCGGGAGTCTGACCGGGGAGCTGTTTTTT. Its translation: CASDRGRGSLTGELFF.

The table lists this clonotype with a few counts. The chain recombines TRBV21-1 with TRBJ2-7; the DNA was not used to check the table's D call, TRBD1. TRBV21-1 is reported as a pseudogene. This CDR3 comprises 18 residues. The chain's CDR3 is CASSKGGVPGQGAYEQYF. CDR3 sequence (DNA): TGTGCCAGCAGCAAAGGGGGTGTTCCGGGACAGGGGGCCTACGAGCAGTACTTC.

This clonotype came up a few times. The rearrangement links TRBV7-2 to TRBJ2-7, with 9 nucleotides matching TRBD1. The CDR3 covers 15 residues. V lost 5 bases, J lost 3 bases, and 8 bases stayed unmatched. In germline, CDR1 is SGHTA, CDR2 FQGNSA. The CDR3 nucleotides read TGTGCCAGCAGCCCCGACCGGGACAGGGTCTACGAGCAGTACTTC. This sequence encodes CASSPDRDRVYEQYF.